Listed below are T cell receptor beta chains from one sample, sequenced in a study of T-cell reconstitution after alpha-beta-depleted transplantation in children. From the PCR reads, TCRdb called clonotypes with MiXCR, one entry per CDR3 protein. The table records tens of thousands of distinct CDR3 sequences, 18% of them present only once. The source material was PBMCs, mostly from graft donor cells, sampled 360 days after TCRalphabeta/CD19-depleted stem cell transplant. The origin of the receptors is a male patient aged 2 to 10 who had a stem cell transplant for acute lymphoblastic leukemia, so the T cells may come from the graft donor. The CDR3 runs from the conserved cysteine through the conserved F or W. A D gene is named only where the DNA matches it firmly. Clone size is given for some rows only: seen once, a few or many times, or a class if the clone is expanded.

j_call: TRBJ2-3
d_call: -
cdr3_length: 15
v_call: TRBV4-1
clone_size: -
cdr3_aa: CASSHLTAGTDTQYF
cdr3_nt: TGCGCCAGCAGCCACCTAACCGCCGGCACAGATACGCAGTATTTT

j_call: TRBJ2-2
d_call: -
cdr3_length: 14
v_call: TRBV5-5
clone_size: -
cdr3_aa: CASSLGRATGELFF
cdr3_nt: TGTGCCAGCAGCTTGGGCAGGGCCACCGGGGAGCTGTTTTTT

j_call: TRBJ2-5
d_call: -
cdr3_length: 14
v_call: TRBV5-6
clone_size: few
cdr3_aa: CASSVIGLQETQYF
cdr3_nt: TGTGCCAGCAGCGTAATCGGGTTACAAGAGACCCAGTACTTC

j_call: TRBJ2-7
d_call: TRBD1
cdr3_length: 14
v_call: TRBV6-1
clone_size: few
cdr3_aa: CASSRATGLNEQYF
cdr3_nt: TGTGCCAGCAGTCGAGCGACAGGGCTTAACGAGCAGTACTTC

j_call: TRBJ2-3
d_call: -
cdr3_length: 17
v_call: TRBV7-2
clone_size: once
cdr3_aa: CASSFTSWTFTNITQYF
cdr3_nt: TGTGCCAGCAGCTTTACTAGCTGGACTTTTACAAATATAACGCAGTATTTT

j_call: TRBJ2-4
d_call: TRBD1
cdr3_length: 16
v_call: TRBV12-3/TRBV12-4
clone_size: few
cdr3_aa: CASSLFQDRVKNIQYF
cdr3_nt: TGTGCCAGCAGTCTATTCCAGGACAGGGTAAAAAACATTCAGTACTTC

j_call: TRBJ1-1
d_call: -
cdr3_length: 13
v_call: TRBV29-1
clone_size: few
cdr3_aa: CSVGTGRDTEAFF
cdr3_nt: TGCAGCGTTGGCACAGGGAGAGACACTGAAGCTTTCTTT

j_call: TRBJ2-2
d_call: -
cdr3_length: 12
v_call: TRBV15
clone_size: few
cdr3_aa: CAPWENTGELFF
cdr3_nt: TGTGCCCCCTGGGAGAACACCGGGGAGCTGTTTTTT

j_call: TRBJ2-5
d_call: -
cdr3_length: 14
v_call: TRBV7-9
clone_size: -
cdr3_aa: CASSLRSQGETQYF
cdr3_nt: TGTGCCAGCAGCTTAAGGTCCCAGGGAGAGACCCAGTACTTC

j_call: TRBJ1-5
d_call: -
cdr3_length: 15
v_call: TRBV25-1
clone_size: few
cdr3_aa: CASSSAGTPNQPQHF
cdr3_nt: TGTGCCAGCAGTTCTGCCGGGACACCCAATCAGCCCCAGCATTTT

j_call: TRBJ1-2
d_call: -
cdr3_length: 14
v_call: TRBV4-1
clone_size: -
cdr3_aa: CASSQDGKNYGYTF
cdr3_nt: TGCGCCAGCAGCCAAGACGGGAAGAACTATGGCTACACCTTC

j_call: TRBJ2-1
d_call: -
cdr3_length: 12
v_call: TRBV7-8
clone_size: few
cdr3_aa: CASSGELYEQFF
cdr3_nt: TGTGCCAGCAGCGGAGAGCTTTACGAGCAGTTCTTC

j_call: TRBJ2-7
d_call: TRBD1
cdr3_length: 14
v_call: TRBV5-6
clone_size: -
cdr3_aa: CASSRDRGPYEQYF
cdr3_nt: TGTGCCAGCAGCCGGGACAGGGGGCCCTACGAGCAGTACTTC

j_call: TRBJ2-1
d_call: -
cdr3_length: 14
v_call: TRBV20-1
clone_size: -
cdr3_aa: CSASGLRSYNEQFF
cdr3_nt: TGCAGTGCAAGTGGACTACGCTCCTACAATGAGCAGTTCTTC

j_call: TRBJ2-1
d_call: TRBD1
cdr3_length: 15
v_call: TRBV28
clone_size: -
cdr3_aa: CASSWVRGQINEQFF
cdr3_nt: TGTGCCAGCAGTTGGGTCAGGGGGCAAATCAATGAGCAGTTCTTC

j_call: TRBJ2-1
d_call: TRBD2
cdr3_length: 16
v_call: TRBV7-9
clone_size: -
cdr3_aa: CASSYTPGGPNNEQFF
cdr3_nt: TGTGCCAGCAGCTACACTCCGGGAGGGCCGAACAATGAGCAGTTCTTC

j_call: TRBJ2-3
d_call: -
cdr3_length: 14
v_call: TRBV10-3
clone_size: -
cdr3_aa: CAISEGLDTDTQYF
cdr3_nt: TGTGCCATCAGTGAGGGGTTAGACACAGATACGCAGTATTTT

j_call: TRBJ2-7
d_call: TRBD1
cdr3_length: 13
v_call: TRBV29-1
clone_size: few
cdr3_aa: CSAGTGITYEQYF
cdr3_nt: TGCAGCGCCGGGACAGGGATAACCTACGAGCAGTACTTC

j_call: TRBJ2-1
d_call: TRBD2
cdr3_length: 15
v_call: TRBV12-3/TRBV12-4
clone_size: medium-sized
cdr3_aa: CASSPRLAGGEEQFF
cdr3_nt: TGTGCCAGCAGTCCGAGACTAGCGGGAGGGGAAGAGCAGTTCTTC

j_call: TRBJ2-2
d_call: -
cdr3_length: 13
v_call: TRBV6-5
clone_size: few
cdr3_aa: CASRFSLTGELFF
cdr3_nt: TGTGCCAGCAGGTTCAGTCTCACCGGGGAGCTGTTTTTT

j_call: TRBJ2-5
d_call: TRBD2
cdr3_length: 15
v_call: TRBV15
clone_size: few
cdr3_aa: CATMRRLAGGETQYF
cdr3_nt: TGTGCCACCATGCGCCGACTAGCGGGAGGAGAGACCCAGTACTTC

j_call: TRBJ2-3
d_call: TRBD2
cdr3_length: 15
v_call: TRBV2
clone_size: -
cdr3_aa: CASKAAGARTDTQYF
cdr3_nt: TGTGCCAGCAAAGCAGCGGGAGCTCGCACAGATACGCAGTATTTT

j_call: TRBJ2-5
d_call: TRBD2
cdr3_length: 16
v_call: TRBV5-6
clone_size: many
cdr3_aa: CASSDGLAANQETQYF
cdr3_nt: TGTGCCAGCAGCGACGGACTAGCGGCCAACCAAGAGACCCAGTACTTC

j_call: TRBJ2-3
d_call: -
cdr3_length: 14
v_call: TRBV10-3
clone_size: -
cdr3_aa: CATEARQYTDTQYF
cdr3_nt: TGTGCCACCGAGGCGAGACAGTACACAGATACGCAGTATTTT

j_call: TRBJ2-2
d_call: -
cdr3_length: 14
v_call: TRBV7-2
clone_size: few
cdr3_aa: CASSPYRLGGELFF
cdr3_nt: TGTGCCAGCAGCCCCTACCGGCTCGGCGGGGAGCTGTTTTTT